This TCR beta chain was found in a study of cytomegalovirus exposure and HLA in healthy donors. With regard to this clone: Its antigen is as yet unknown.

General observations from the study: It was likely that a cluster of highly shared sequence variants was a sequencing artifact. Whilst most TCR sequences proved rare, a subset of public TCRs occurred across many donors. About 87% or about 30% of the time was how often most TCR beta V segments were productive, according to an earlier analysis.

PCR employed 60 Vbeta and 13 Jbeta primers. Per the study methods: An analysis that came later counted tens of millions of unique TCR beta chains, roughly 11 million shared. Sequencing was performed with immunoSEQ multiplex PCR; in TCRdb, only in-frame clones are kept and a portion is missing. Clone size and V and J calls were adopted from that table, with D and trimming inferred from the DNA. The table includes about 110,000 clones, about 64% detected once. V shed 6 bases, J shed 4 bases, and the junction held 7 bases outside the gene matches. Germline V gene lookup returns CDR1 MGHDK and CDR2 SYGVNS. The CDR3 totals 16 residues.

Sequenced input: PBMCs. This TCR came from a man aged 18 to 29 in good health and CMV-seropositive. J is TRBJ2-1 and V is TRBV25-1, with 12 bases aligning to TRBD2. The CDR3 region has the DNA TGTGCCAGCAGCTCCGAACTAGCGGGGGGTTACAATGAGCAGTTCTTC. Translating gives CASSSELAGGYNEQFF.